The 17 T cell receptor beta chains below all came from one sample that was sequenced in a study of T cell clonotyping in hematopoietic cell transplantation. The method was immunoSEQ multiplex PCR; TCRdb's version includes in-frame clones alone and lacks a portion of them. This table has approximately 42,000 clones, 85% appearing once. Documented time point: recipient sample about 28 days before transplant, after cytoreduction. The source material was peripheral blood mononuclear cells, sampled before stem cell transplant. Receptors originate from a man in his sixties with acute myeloid leukemia. Some clones in this sample may be carry-over from other donors' samples.

This chain links TRBV19 with TRBJ2-3; possibly TRBD2 for D (5 bases). The CDR3 contains 13 residues. The germline V gene has CDR1 LNHDA and CDR2 SQIVND (reference sequence). V lost 5 bases to trimming and J lost 5 bases, with 11 bases between them. Here the CDR3 DNA reads TGTGCCAGTAGTCCACGAGAGGGAGATACGCAGTATTTT. Amino acid sequence: CASSPREGDTQYF.

The V call is TRBV4-3, the J call TRBJ1-4, with TRBD1 identical over 7 bases. V trimming: 1 base; J trimming: 6 bases; junction bases outside the gene matches: 2. Germline lookup yields CDR1 LGHNA and CDR2 YSLEER. This CDR3 is 14 amino acids long. The CDR3 here is CASSQGTGDEKLFF. The CDR3 region has the DNA TGCGCCAGCAGCCAAGGAACAGGGGATGAAAAACTGTTTTTT.

The chain uses TRBV28 and TRBJ2-3, with 12 bases fitting TRBD1. Germline CDR1 MDHEN, CDR2 SYDVKM. The CDR3 has 16 residues. The junction had 9 bases not matched to a gene; V was cut back by 4 bases and J by 7 bases. CDR3 region: CASSSPPGQGAYTQYF. The DNA of the CDR3 is TGTGCCAGCAGTTCCCCTCCGGGACAGGGGGCTTATACGCAGTATTTT. Drawing the rest from reference TRBV28 and TRBJ2-3, the complete variable domain is DVKVTQSSRYLVKRTGEKVFLECVQDMDHENMFWYRQDPGLGLRLIYFSYDVKMKEKGDIPEGYSVSREKKERFSLILESASTNQTSMYLCASSSPPGQGAYTQYFGPGTRLTVL.

V is TRBV25-1 and J is TRBJ2-1; D unresolved. From germline, CDR1 is MGHDK and CDR2 SYGVNS. The CDR3 contains 15 residues. V was clipped by 1 base and J by 5 bases, with 12 bases between them. The CDR3 DNA reads TGTGCCAGCAGTGAATCGGTGAGCCCTAACAATGAGCAGTTCTTC. This codes for CASSESVSPNNEQFF.

The genes are TRBV5-1 and TRBJ1-2; D is undetermined. Trimming cost V 0 bases and J 4 bases, with 10 bases left between them. CDR3 length equals 14 residues. In germline, CDR1 is SGHRS, CDR2 YFSETQ. CDR3 loop: CASSLAVLSYGYTF. The DNA for the CDR3 is TGCGCCAGCAGCTTGGCGGTGCTATCCTATGGCTACACCTTC.

The table lists this clone with a count of one. The chain employs TRBV28 and TRBJ2-7; tentative D call: TRBD1 (6 bases). The CDR3 is 15 residues long. V dropped 4 bases and J dropped 1 base, with 14 bases sitting between them. Germline V CDR1 and CDR2: MDHEN, SYDVKM. The CDR3 sequence is CASSSLRGTSYEQYF. The DNA for the CDR3 is TGTGCCAGCAGTTCCCTCAGGGGCACGTCCTACGAGCAGTACTTC.

V gene TRBV11-2 combines with J gene TRBJ1-5, with D hard to call. This CDR3 region has 15 residues. V lost 2 bases and J 7 bases, leaving 15 bases between the germline ends. Germline V lookup: CDR1 SGHAT, CDR2 FQNNGV. The CDR3 loop reads CASSLSRGRGQPQHF. The CDR3 DNA reads as TGTGCCAGCAGCTTATCACGGGGAAGAGGGCAGCCCCAGCATTTT. Drawing the rest from reference TRBV11-2 and TRBJ1-5, the complete variable domain is EAGVAQSPRYKIIEKRQSVAFWCNPISGHATLYWYQQILGQGPKLLIQFQNNGVVDDSQLPKDRFSAERLKGVDSTLKIQPAKLEDSAVYLCASSLSRGRGQPQHFGDGTRLSIL.

V usage is TRBV19 and J usage is TRBJ1-1; maybe TRBD1 (5 bases). V gave up 1 base and J gave up 4 bases, with 10 bases separating them. The V gene's germline CDR1 is LNHDA and CDR2 SQIVND (reference sequence). CDR3 length: 14 residues. CDR3: CASSIVQGGTEAFF. In DNA form, the CDR3 reads TGTGCCAGTAGTATAGTCCAGGGTGGCACTGAAGCTTTCTTT.

The V and J genes are TRBV28 and TRBJ2-7; 10 bases fit TRBD1. The CDR3 is 15 residues long. Germline V gene lookup returns CDR1 MDHEN and CDR2 SYDVKM. V gave up 5 bases and J gave up 5 bases; unmatched junction bases: 9. CDR3 protein: CASSQPGTGDNEQYF. As DNA, the CDR3 is TGTGCCAGCAGTCAGCCCGGGACAGGGGATAACGAGCAGTACTTC.

Worth noting for this clone: At one of its ends the junction is not consistent with the germline gene, which may arise from a read error. The gene calls are TRBV14 and TRBJ2-3; D unclear. This CDR3 is built from 14 residues. Germline V gene sequence: CDR1 SGHDN, CDR2 FVKESK. In DNA form, the CDR3 reads TGTGCCAGCAGACAAGACGGAGCGACAGATACGCAGTATTTT. Encoded protein: CASRQDGATDTQYF.

This chain uses TRBV27 with TRBJ1-4; perhaps TRBD1 as D (6 bases). Per the germline V gene, CDR1 is MNHEY and CDR2 is SMNVEV (reference sequence). The V and J ends lost 6 bases and 6 bases respectively, with 29 bases between them. The CDR3 totals 19 residues. CDR3 in amino acids: CASRYGTSYQGTRDEKLFF. The CDR3 nucleotides read TGTGCCAGCAGATATGGGACAAGCTATCAGGGAACGCGGGATGAAAAACTGTTTTTT.

J is TRBJ2-7 and V is TRBV7-2, with 8 bases aligning to TRBD1. Unmatched junction bases numbered 6, after V lost 4 bases and J lost 7 bases. The length of the CDR3 is 13 residues. Per germline, CDR1 SGHTA and CDR2 FQGNSA. The CDR3 is CASSSQGAREQYF. The CDR3 DNA follows: TGTGCCAGCAGCTCCCAGGGGGCGAGGGAGCAGTACTTC.

This chain joins TRBV7-2 and TRBJ2-5, with unresolved D. Germline loops: CDR1 SGHTA, CDR2 FQGNSA. V gave up 0 bases and J gave up 5 bases, with 7 bases separating them. The CDR3 runs 13 residues. The CDR3 loop reads CASSLALGETQYF. CDR3 sequence (DNA): TGTGCCAGCAGCTTAGCTCTGGGCGAGACCCAGTACTTC.

The chain joins TRBV11-2 to TRBJ1-2, with a possible D match to TRBD1 (5 bases). V lost 3 bases and J 5 bases, leaving 10 bases between the germline ends. Germline V gives CDR1 SGHAT, CDR2 FQNNGV. The CDR3 has 13 residues. The CDR3 DNA reads TGTGCCAGCAGCTTTAGCTCAGGGTATGGCTACACCTTC. This gives the protein CASSFSSGYGYTF.

The gene calls are TRBV29-1 and TRBJ2-3; a weak D match, TRBD1 (5 bases). This CDR3 contains 15 residues. V shed 3 bases and J shed 2 bases, with 15 bases lying between them. CDR1 is SQVTM and CDR2 is ANQGSEA in the germline V gene. The CDR3 DNA follows: TGCAGCGTTGACTGGGGCAGCCAGGACACAGATACGCAGTATTTT. As protein: CSVDWGSQDTDTQYF.

This chain links TRBV4-2 with TRBJ2-2, with a weak D call TRBD1 (5 bases). There are 16 residues in the CDR3. Trimming took 4 bases from V and 5 from J, leaving 17 bases between them. Germline lookup yields CDR1 LGHNA and CDR2 YNFKEQ. The CDR3 nucleotides are TGTGCCAGCAGCCCTCCTAAGGGGATGCTGACCGGGGAGCTGTTTTTT. Protein: CASSPPKGMLTGELFF.

J is TRBJ2-6 and V is TRBV5-1, with D possibly matching TRBD1 (6 bases). The CDR3 is made up of 17 amino acids. Trimming cost V 3 bases and J 5 bases, with 18 bases left between them. From germline, CDR1 is SGHRS and CDR2 YFSETQ. The CDR3 reads CASSWSGTPRRANVLTF. The CDR3 coding sequence is TGCGCCAGCAGCTGGTCCGGGACACCTCGTAGGGCCAACGTCCTGACTTTC.